Listed below are T cell receptor beta chains from one sample, sequenced in a study of response to subunit inactivated influenza vaccine. TCRdb re-derived calls from the RT-PCR reads in MiXCR, one entry per CDR3 protein. This table has hundreds of thousands of distinct CDR3 sequences, less than 30% appearing once. This specimen consisted of CD4+ T cells sorted from PBMCs, obtained approximately 5 days after vaccination. These receptors originate from a man aged 45-60 years who received an inactivated influenza vaccine. Each CDR3 is given with its conserved first and last residue. Fields, in order: D gene, V gene, J gene, clone size, CDR3 DNA, CDR3 protein. D genes are given only for firm matches. Not all rows give a size; the values are once, few, many and, for expanded clones, a class.

NA	TRBV12-3/TRBV12-4	TRBJ1-1	few	TGTGCCAGCAGTAAAAGTTCGTGGGGAGCTTTCTTT	CASSKSSWGAFF
NA	TRBV29-1	TRBJ1-5	few	TGCAGCGCGAAGACAGTGGGGAATCAGCCCCAGCATTTT	CSAKTVGNQPQHF
NA	TRBV12-3/TRBV12-4	TRBJ2-7	NA	TGTGCCAGCAGTTCACAGGGATGGTACGAGCAGTACTTC	CASSSQGWYEQYF
TRBD1	TRBV7-9	TRBJ1-1	many	TGTGCCAGCAGCCGGGACAGGAATTACGCCGTTAACACTGAAGCTTTCTTT	CASSRDRNYAVNTEAFF
NA	TRBV20-1	TRBJ1-2	NA	NA	CSIFGPGSSYGYTF
NA	TRBV18	TRBJ1-2	NA	TGTGCCAGCTCCCGTACAGGGAACTATGGCTACACCTTC	CASSRTGNYGYTF
NA	TRBV12-3/TRBV12-4	TRBJ2-2	NA	TGTGCCAGCAGTTCACCTTGGACAGTTACCGGGGAGCTGTTTTTT	CASSSPWTVTGELFF
NA	TRBV7-9	TRBJ2-1	NA	TGTGCCAGCAGCTTTCTGGCGGGGGAGCAGTTCTTC	CASSFLAGEQFF
NA	TRBV7-2	TRBJ2-1	few	TGTGCCAGCAGCGAAGTCCCTGGGGGCTCCAATGAGCAGTTCTTC	CASSEVPGGSNEQFF
NA	TRBV12-3/TRBV12-4	TRBJ2-3	NA	TGTGCCAGCAGTTTAAACAGGGAAGATACGCAGTATTTT	CASSLNREDTQYF
NA	TRBV12-3/TRBV12-4	TRBJ1-1	few	TGTGCCAGCAGTTTTAGCAGGGAGAACACTGAAGCTTTCTTT	CASSFSRENTEAFF
NA	TRBV6-1	TRBJ2-4	NA	TGTGCCAGCAAATCAGGGTGGGCCAAAAACATTCAGTACTTC	CASKSGWAKNIQYF
NA	TRBV14	TRBJ1-1	few	TGTGCCAGCAGCCCCTCCTGGGGCACTGAAGCTTTCTTT	CASSPSWGTEAFF
NA	TRBV4-3	TRBJ2-1	NA	TGCGCCAGCAGCCAACATACAGGGAACAATGAGCAGTTCTTC	CASSQHTGNNEQFF
NA	TRBV12-3/TRBV12-4	TRBJ2-7	few	TGTGCCACTTCACAAACGAAGGGCTACGAGCAGTACTTC	CATSQTKGYEQYF
TRBD1	TRBV20-1	TRBJ1-4	NA	TGCAGTGCTAGTGGCCAGGGGGCAGAAAAACTGTTTTTT	CSASGQGAEKLFF
TRBD1	TRBV19	TRBJ2-2	NA	TGTGCCAGTAGTGCCACAGGGGGCATTAACACCGGGGAGCTGTTTTTT	CASSATGGINTGELFF
TRBD1	TRBV11-2	TRBJ2-7	few	TGTGCCAGCAGGCAAAACAGGGGGACGGACGAGCAGTACTTC	CASRQNRGTDEQYF
TRBD1	TRBV18	TRBJ1-1	few	TGTGCCAGCTCACGAAGGGACAGGGAGAACACTGAAGCTTTCTTT	CASSRRDRENTEAFF
TRBD2	TRBV15	TRBJ2-7	few	TGTGCCACCAGCAGAGATCTGGGCGGGAGAGGGGAGCAGTACTTC	CATSRDLGGRGEQYF
NA	TRBV5-1	TRBJ1-1	NA	TGCGCCAGCAGCCGGAACTCACTGGGGACTGAAGCTTTCTTT	CASSRNSLGTEAFF
NA	TRBV28	TRBJ1-2	few	TGTGCCAGCAGTTTCAGACGGATTCTTCTCTATGGCTACACCTTC	CASSFRRILLYGYTF
NA	TRBV12-3/TRBV12-4	TRBJ2-3	many	TGTGCCAGCAGTTTAAGGGCCACAGATACGCAGTATTTT	CASSLRATDTQYF
NA	TRBV7-2	TRBJ2-7	few	TGTGCCAGCAGCTTAAAATGGGATGCCGAGCAGTACTTC	CASSLKWDAEQYF
NA	TRBV27	TRBJ2-1	NA	TGTGCCAGCAGTGAGGGACGAATGTATGAGCAGTTCTTC	CASSEGRMYEQFF
NA	TRBV20-1	TRBJ2-1	few	TGCAGTGCGCCTCACAGGAATGAGCAGTTCTTC	CSAPHRNEQFF
TRBD2	TRBV9	TRBJ2-1	NA	TGTGCCAGCAGCGCAAGAGCCCTAGCGGGAGGTTTGTACAATGGGCAGTTCTTC	CASSARALAGGLYNGQFF
NA	TRBV7-2	TRBJ1-1	NA	TGTGCCAGCAGGCAGGACAGTGCCATGAACACTGAAGCTTTCTTT	CASRQDSAMNTEAFF
NA	TRBV4-3	TRBJ2-4	few	TGCGCCAGCAGCCAAGACCGTGGGAACATTCAGTACTTC	CASSQDRGNIQYF
TRBD2	TRBV29-1	TRBJ2-7	NA	TGCAGCGTTAGGACTAGCAGAAGCTCCTACGAGCAGTACTTC	CSVRTSRSSYEQYF
NA	TRBV4-3	TRBJ2-7	few	TGCGCCAGCAGCCAAGATAGTAGAGGCTACGAGCAGTACTTC	CASSQDSRGYEQYF
NA	TRBV7-2	TRBJ2-7	NA	TGTGCCAGCAGCTTAGGGTCTAGCGAGATATACGAGCAGTACTTC	CASSLGSSEIYEQYF
NA	TRBV7-9	TRBJ1-5	NA	TGTGCCAGCAGCTTAACGGGTGCGGAGCCCCAGCATTTT	CASSLTGAEPQHF
NA	TRBV5-1	TRBJ1-5	NA	TGCGCCAGCAGCGAGGGGGAGGTTAGCAATCAGCCCCAGCATTTT	CASSEGEVSNQPQHF
TRBD1	TRBV20-1	TRBJ2-3	NA	TGCAGTGCCAAGACAGGGTCGGTCACAGATACGCAGTATTTT	CSAKTGSVTDTQYF
NA	TRBV4-2	TRBJ1-3	NA	TGTGCCAGCAGCCAAGACACCACTGGAAACACCATATATTTT	CASSQDTTGNTIYF
NA	TRBV7-2	TRBJ2-3	few	TGTGCCAGCACCGGCAGGGTATCAGATACGCAGTATTTT	CASTGRVSDTQYF
TRBD2	TRBV10-3	TRBJ2-3	NA	TGTGCCATCACCCGGCGGGAGTTAGATACGCAGTATTTT	CAITRRELDTQYF
TRBD2	TRBV6-5	TRBJ2-7	NA	TGTGCCAGCAGTTACTCGGTGGGGGCTAGCGGGTCCTACGAGCAGTACTTC	CASSYSVGASGSYEQYF
TRBD1	TRBV5-1	TRBJ1-1	NA	TGCGCCAGCAGCGCGCGGACAGGTGAGAACACTGAAGCTTTCTTT	CASSARTGENTEAFF
NA	TRBV6-1	TRBJ2-7	NA	TGTGCCAGCAGTCCCACAGGGCTTCTCTACGAGCAGTACTTC	CASSPTGLLYEQYF
TRBD2	TRBV20-1	TRBJ2-3	NA	TGCAGTGCTAGATTTGGACTAGCGGGAGGAGATACGCAGTATTTT	CSARFGLAGGDTQYF
NA	TRBV4-3	TRBJ2-1	NA	TGCGCCAGCAGCCGAGAGATTGGGAGCTCCTACAATGAGCAGTTCTTC	CASSREIGSSYNEQFF
TRBD2	TRBV7-2	TRBJ2-1	many	TGTGCCAGCAGCTTAGCCAGCGGGAGGGGGTACAATGAGCAGTTCTTC	CASSLASGRGYNEQFF
NA	TRBV12-3/TRBV12-4	TRBJ1-2	many	TGTGCCAGCAGTCATGCAGGGGCGATGTCTGGCTACACCTTC	CASSHAGAMSGYTF
NA	TRBV21-1	TRBJ1-3	NA	TGTGCCAGCAGCCGCGAAAAACAGGGATCGTCTGGAAACACCATATATTTT	CASSREKQGSSGNTIYF
NA	TRBV14	TRBJ2-2	few	TGTGCCAGCAGTCCACAGCAGGTCCTCACCGGGGAGCTGTTTTTT	CASSPQQVLTGELFF
TRBD2	TRBV12-3/TRBV12-4	TRBJ2-3	few	TGTGCCAGCAGTCCACTAGCGGGAGACGGGAATACGCAGTATTTT	CASSPLAGDGNTQYF
NA	TRBV5-1	TRBJ2-3	few	TGCGCCAGCAGCTTCCTGAGAGGCGGTAACACAGATACGCAGTATTTT	CASSFLRGGNTDTQYF
NA	TRBV7-6	TRBJ2-7	NA	TGTGCCAGCAGCTCCCTATCCGGGGGATTTGTTGACGAGCAGTACTTC	CASSSLSGGFVDEQYF
NA	TRBV21-1	TRBJ2-7	NA	TGTGCCAGCAGCACTTGCCCCAGCTCCTACGAGCAGTACTTC	CASSTCPSSYEQYF
TRBD1	TRBV7-9	TRBJ2-5	NA	TGTGCCAGCAGCAAGACAGGGTCGGAGACCCAGTACTTC	CASSKTGSETQYF